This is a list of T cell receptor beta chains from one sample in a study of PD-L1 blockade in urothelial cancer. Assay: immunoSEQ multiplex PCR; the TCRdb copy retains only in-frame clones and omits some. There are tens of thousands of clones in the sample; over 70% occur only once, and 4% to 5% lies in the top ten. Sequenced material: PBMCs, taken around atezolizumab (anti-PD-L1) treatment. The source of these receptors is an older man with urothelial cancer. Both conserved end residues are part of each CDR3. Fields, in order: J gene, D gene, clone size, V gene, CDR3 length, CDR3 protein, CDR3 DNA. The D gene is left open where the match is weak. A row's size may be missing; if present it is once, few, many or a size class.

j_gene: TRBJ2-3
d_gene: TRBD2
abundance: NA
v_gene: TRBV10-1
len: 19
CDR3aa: CASSESRPRLAGKGDTQYF
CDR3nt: TGCGCCAGCAGTGAGTCCAGACCAAGACTAGCGGGAAAGGGGGATACGCAGTATTTT

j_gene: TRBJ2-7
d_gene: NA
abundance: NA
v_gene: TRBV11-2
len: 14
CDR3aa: CASSFRGSGDEQYF
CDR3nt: TGTGCCAGCAGCTTTAGGGGGAGCGGCGACGAGCAGTACTTC

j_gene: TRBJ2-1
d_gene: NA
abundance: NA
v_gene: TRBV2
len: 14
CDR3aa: CATGGRGSYNEQFF
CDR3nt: TGTGCCACCGGTGGCCGGGGGAGCTACAATGAGCAGTTCTTC

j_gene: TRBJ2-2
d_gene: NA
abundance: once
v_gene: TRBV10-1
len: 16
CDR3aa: CASSDFTPLNTGELFF
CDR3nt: TGCGCCAGCAGTGATTTCACACCATTGAACACCGGGGAGCTGTTTTTT

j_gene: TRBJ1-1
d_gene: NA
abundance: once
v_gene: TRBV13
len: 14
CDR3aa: CASSLGQDSTEAFF
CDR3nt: TGTGCCAGCAGCTTAGGTCAGGATTCCACTGAAGCTTTCTTT

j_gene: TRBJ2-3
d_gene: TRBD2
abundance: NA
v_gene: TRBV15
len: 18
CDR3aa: CATSRTSGRARLTDTQYF
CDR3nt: TGTGCCACCAGCAGGACTAGCGGGAGGGCCCGACTCACAGATACGCAGTATTTT

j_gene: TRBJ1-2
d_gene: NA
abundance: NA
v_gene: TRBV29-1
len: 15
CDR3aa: CSAGQNRRNNYGYTF
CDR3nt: TGCAGCGCCGGACAGAATCGACGGAATAACTATGGCTACACCTTC

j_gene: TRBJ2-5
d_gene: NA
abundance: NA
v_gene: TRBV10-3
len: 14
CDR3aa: CAISVDRTDETQYF
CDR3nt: TGTGCCATCAGTGTAGACCGGACAGACGAGACCCAGTACTTC

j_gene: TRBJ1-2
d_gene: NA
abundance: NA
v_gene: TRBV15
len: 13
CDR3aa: CATSRDRSYGYTF
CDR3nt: TGTGCCACCAGCAGAGATCGGAGCTATGGCTACACCTTC

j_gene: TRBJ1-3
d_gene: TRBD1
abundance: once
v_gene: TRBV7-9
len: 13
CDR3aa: CASSTSGTDTIYF
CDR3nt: TGTGCCAGCAGCACCTCCGGGACAGACACCATATATTTT

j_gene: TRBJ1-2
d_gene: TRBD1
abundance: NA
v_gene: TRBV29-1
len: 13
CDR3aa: CSVRRDRAGGYTF
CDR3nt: TGCAGCGTACGCCGGGACAGGGCCGGCGGCTACACCTTC

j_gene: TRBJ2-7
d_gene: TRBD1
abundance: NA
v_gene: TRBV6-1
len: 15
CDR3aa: CASSERDRAAYEQYF
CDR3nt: TGTGCCAGCAGTGAAAGGGACAGGGCCGCCTACGAGCAGTACTTC

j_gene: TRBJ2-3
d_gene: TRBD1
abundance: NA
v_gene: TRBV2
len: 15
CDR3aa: CASSVTGTVTDTQYF
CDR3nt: TGTGCCAGCAGTGTCACCGGGACAGTCACAGATACGCAGTATTTT

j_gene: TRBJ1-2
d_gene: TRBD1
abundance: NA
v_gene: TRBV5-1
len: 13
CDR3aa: CASSPGQGGGYTF
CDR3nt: TGCGCCAGCAGCCCGGGACAGGGCGGAGGCTACACCTTC

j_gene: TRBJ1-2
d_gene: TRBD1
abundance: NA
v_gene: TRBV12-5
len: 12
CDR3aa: CASSYRGYGYTF
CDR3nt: TGTGCTAGTTCTTACAGGGGCTATGGCTACACCTTC

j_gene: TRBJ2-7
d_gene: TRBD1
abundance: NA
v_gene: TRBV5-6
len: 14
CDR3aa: CASSRGQGYYEQYF
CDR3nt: TGTGCCAGCAGCCGGGGACAGGGTTACTACGAGCAGTACTTC

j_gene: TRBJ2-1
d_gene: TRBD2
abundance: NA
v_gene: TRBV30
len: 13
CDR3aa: CAWSVLANNEQFF
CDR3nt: TGTGCCTGGAGTGTACTAGCGAACAATGAGCAGTTCTTC

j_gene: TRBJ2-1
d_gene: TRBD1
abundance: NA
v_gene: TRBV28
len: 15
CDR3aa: CASSPPGQSYNEQFF
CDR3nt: TGTGCCAGCAGTCCACCGGGACAGTCCTACAATGAGCAGTTCTTC

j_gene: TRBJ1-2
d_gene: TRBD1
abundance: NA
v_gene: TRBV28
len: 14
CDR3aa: CASSGDRAIYGYTF
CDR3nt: TGTGCCAGCAGCGGGGACAGGGCAATCTATGGCTACACCTTC

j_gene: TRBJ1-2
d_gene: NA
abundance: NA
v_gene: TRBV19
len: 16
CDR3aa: CASMGAPTTYNYGYTF
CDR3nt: TGTGCCAGTATGGGGGCCCCCACGACATATAACTATGGCTACACCTTC

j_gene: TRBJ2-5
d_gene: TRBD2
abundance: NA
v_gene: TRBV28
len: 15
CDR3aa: CASSGVLAGGETQYF
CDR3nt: TGTGCCAGCAGTGGGGTACTAGCGGGAGGGGAGACCCAGTACTTC

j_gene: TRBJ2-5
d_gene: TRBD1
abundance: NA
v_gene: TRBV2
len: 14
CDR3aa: CASKEDRVQETQYF
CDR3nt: TGTGCCAGCAAGGAGGACAGGGTGCAAGAGACCCAGTACTTC

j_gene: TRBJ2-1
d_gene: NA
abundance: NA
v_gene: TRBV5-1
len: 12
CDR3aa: CASSSTGKEQFF
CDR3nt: TGCGCCAGCAGCTCTACAGGGAAGGAGCAGTTCTTC

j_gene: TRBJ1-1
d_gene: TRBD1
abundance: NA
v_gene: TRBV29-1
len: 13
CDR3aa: CSVNRGLNTEAFF
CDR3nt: TGCAGCGTTAACAGGGGGCTGAACACTGAAGCTTTCTTT

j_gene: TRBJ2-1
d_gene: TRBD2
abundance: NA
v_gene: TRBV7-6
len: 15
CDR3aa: CASSLARAGSSEQFF
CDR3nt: TGTGCCAGCAGCTTAGCCCGAGCGGGAAGTAGTGAGCAGTTCTTC

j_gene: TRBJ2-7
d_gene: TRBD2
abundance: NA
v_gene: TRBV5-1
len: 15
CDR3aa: CASSKGTSRSYEQYF
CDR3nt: TGCGCCAGCAGCAAGGGGACTAGCAGATCCTACGAGCAGTACTTC

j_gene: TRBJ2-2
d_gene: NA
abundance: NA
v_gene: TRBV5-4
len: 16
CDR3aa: CASSSPSTLNTGELFF
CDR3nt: TGTGCCAGCAGCTCCCCGAGTACACTAAACACCGGGGAGCTGTTTTTT

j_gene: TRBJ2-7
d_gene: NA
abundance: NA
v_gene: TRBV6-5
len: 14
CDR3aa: CASSLFRNNYEQYF
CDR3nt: TGTGCCAGCAGCTTGTTCAGGAACAACTACGAGCAGTACTTC

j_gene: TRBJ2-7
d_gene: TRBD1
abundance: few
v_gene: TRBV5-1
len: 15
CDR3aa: CASSLGDGTGYEQYF
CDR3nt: TGCGCCAGCAGCTTGGGGGACGGGACAGGCTACGAGCAGTACTTC

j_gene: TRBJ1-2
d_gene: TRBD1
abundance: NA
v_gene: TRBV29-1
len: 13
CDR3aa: CSVTGQGNYGYTF
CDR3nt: TGCAGCGTTACGGGACAGGGTAACTATGGCTACACCTTC

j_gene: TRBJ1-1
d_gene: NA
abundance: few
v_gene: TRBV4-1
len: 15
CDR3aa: CASSQAFRGNTEAFF
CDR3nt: TGCGCCAGCAGCCAAGCCTTTAGGGGGAACACTGAAGCTTTCTTT

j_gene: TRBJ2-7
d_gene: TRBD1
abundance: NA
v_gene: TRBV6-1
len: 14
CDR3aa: CASTRTGESYEQYF
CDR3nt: TGTGCCAGCACCAGAACAGGGGAGTCCTACGAGCAGTACTTC

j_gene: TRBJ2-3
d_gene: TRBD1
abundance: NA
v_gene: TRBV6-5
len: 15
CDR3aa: CASSRGTGGPDTQYF
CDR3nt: TGTGCCAGCAGTCGCGGGACAGGGGGGCCTGATACGCAGTATTTT

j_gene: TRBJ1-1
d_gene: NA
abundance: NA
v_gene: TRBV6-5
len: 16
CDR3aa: CASSYSRHLMNTEAFF
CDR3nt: TGTGCCAGCAGTTACTCGAGACATCTCATGAACACTGAAGCTTTCTTT

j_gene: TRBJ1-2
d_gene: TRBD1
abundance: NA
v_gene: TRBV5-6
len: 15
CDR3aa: CASSGRQGPVDGYTF
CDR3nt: TGTGCCAGCAGCGGAAGACAGGGCCCGGTGGATGGCTACACCTTC

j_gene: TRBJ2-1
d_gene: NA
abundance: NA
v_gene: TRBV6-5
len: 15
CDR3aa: CASSSGTSSYNEQFF
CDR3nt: TGTGCCAGCTCCAGCGGTACGAGCTCCTACAATGAGCAGTTCTTC

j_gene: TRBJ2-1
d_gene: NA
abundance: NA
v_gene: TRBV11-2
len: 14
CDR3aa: CASSSLHGYNEQFF
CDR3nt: TGTGCCAGCAGCTCACTCCATGGTTACAATGAGCAGTTCTTC

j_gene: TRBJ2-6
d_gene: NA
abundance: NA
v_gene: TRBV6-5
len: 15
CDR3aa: CASSYSNTGANVLTF
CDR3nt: TGTGCCAGCAGTTACTCGAACACTGGGGCCAACGTCCTGACTTTC

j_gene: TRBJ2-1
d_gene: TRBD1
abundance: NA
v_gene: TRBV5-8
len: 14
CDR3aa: CASSFRGSYNEQFF
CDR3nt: TGTGCCAGCAGCTTCAGGGGGTCCTACAATGAGCAGTTCTTC

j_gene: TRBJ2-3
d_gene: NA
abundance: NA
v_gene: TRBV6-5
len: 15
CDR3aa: CASSYKGVSTDTQYF
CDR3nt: TGTGCCAGCAGTTACAAGGGGGTTAGCACAGATACGCAGTATTTT

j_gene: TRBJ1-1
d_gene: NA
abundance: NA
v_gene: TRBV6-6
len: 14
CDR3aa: CASTGGAMNTEAFF
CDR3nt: TGTGCCAGCACCGGAGGGGCGATGAACACTGAAGCTTTCTTT

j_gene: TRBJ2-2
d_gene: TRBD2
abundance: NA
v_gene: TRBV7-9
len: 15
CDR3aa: CASSLRLAAAGELFF
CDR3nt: TGTGCCAGCAGCCTAAGACTAGCGGCAGCCGGGGAGCTGTTTTTT

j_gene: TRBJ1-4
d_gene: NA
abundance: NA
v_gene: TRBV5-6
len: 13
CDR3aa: CASSSGIDEKLFF
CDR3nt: TGTGCCAGCAGCTCAGGTATCGATGAAAAACTGTTTTTT

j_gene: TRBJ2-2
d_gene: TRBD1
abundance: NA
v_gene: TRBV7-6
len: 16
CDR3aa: CASRRLGTGGTGELFF
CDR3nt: TGTGCCAGCAGACGACTCGGGACAGGGGGAACCGGGGAGCTGTTTTTT

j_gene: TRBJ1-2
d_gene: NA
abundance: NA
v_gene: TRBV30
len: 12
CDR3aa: CAWSVGGGGYTF
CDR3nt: TGTGCCTGGAGTGTAGGGGGTGGGGGCTACACCTTC

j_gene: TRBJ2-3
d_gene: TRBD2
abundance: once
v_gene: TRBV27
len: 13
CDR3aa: CASSFGLVDTQYF
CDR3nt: TGTGCCAGCAGTTTCGGACTAGTAGATACGCAGTATTTT

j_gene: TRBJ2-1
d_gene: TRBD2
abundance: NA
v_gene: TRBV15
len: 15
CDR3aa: CATSQLAGINNEQFF
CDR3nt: TGTGCCACCAGCCAACTAGCGGGAATCAACAATGAGCAGTTCTTC

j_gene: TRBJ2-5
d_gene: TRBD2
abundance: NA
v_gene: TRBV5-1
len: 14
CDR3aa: CASSTGGVQETQYF
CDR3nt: TGCGCCAGCAGCACGGGGGGGGTACAGGAGACCCAGTACTTC

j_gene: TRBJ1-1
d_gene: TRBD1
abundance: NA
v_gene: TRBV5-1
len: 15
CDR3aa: CASSLGDRKNTEAFF
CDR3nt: TGCGCCAGCAGTCTTGGGGACAGGAAGAACACTGAAGCTTTCTTT

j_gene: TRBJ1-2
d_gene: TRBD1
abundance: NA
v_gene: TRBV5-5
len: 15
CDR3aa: CASSLRGQGLAGYTF
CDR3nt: TGTGCCAGCAGTTTGCGGGGACAGGGGCTGGCGGGCTACACCTTC

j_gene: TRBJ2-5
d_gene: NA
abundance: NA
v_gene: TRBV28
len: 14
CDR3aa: CASSMDTPRETQYF
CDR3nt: TGTGCCAGCAGCATGGACACCCCGAGAGAGACCCAGTACTTC

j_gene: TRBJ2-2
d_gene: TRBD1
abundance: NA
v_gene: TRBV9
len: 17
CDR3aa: CASSDRRQGPNTGELFF
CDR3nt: TGTGCCAGCAGCGATCGGCGACAGGGGCCGAACACCGGGGAGCTGTTTTTT

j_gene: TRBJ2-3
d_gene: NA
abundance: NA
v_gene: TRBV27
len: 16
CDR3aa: CASSFRRGPPGDTQYF
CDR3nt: TGTGCCAGCAGTTTTAGGCGGGGGCCTCCCGGAGATACGCAGTATTTT

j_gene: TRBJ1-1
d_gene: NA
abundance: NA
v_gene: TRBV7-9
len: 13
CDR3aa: CASSFGDSTEAFF
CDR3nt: TGTGCCAGCAGCTTTGGGGACTCCACTGAAGCTTTCTTT

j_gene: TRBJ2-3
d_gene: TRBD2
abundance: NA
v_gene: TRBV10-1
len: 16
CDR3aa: CASRGTSGITTDTQYF
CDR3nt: TGCGCCAGCAGGGGGACTAGCGGGATCACCACAGATACGCAGTATTTT

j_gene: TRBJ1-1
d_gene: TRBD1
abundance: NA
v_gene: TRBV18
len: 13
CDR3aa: CASSPGQATEAFF
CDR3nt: TGTGCCAGCTCACCTGGACAGGCCACTGAAGCTTTCTTT

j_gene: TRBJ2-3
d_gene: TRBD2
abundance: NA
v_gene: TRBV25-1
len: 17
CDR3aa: CASSDDRSGSFTDTQYF
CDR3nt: TGTGCCAGCAGTGACGATCGGAGCGGGAGTTTCACAGATACGCAGTATTTT